This TCR beta chain emerged from a study of lymphopenia after photon versus proton radiotherapy. V was cut by 2 bases and J by 3 bases, with 13 bases left in between. CDR3 length equals 15 residues. Germline CDR1 SGHDN, CDR2 FVKESK. The repertoire was sequenced with immunoSEQ multiplex PCR; TCRdb's copy has only in-frame clones and lacks some. The sample includes about 33,000 clones, about nine tenths seen only once; the top ten take about 7%. The sequence was collected from a woman aged 45-65 years with pancreatic cancer. The V gene is TRBV14, the J gene TRBJ1-1; a possible D gene is TRBD1 (5 bases). The specimen comprised peripheral blood, sampled from a patient treated with photon-based radiotherapy. The chain's CDR3 is CASSQRDLQYTEAFF. As DNA, the CDR3 is TGTGCCAGCAGCCAACGGGACCTCCAATACACTGAAGCTTTCTTT. The full variable domain, with the rest looked up from reference TRBV14 and TRBJ1-1, is EAGVTQFPSHSVIEKGQTVTLRCDPISGHDNLYWYRRVMGKEIKFLLHFVKESKQDESGMPNNRFLAERTGGTYSTLKVQPAELEDSGVYFCASSQRDLQYTEAFFGQGTRLTVV.